Given below is one T cell receptor beta chain in context. Its matching antigen is unknown. It was at deep level that the assay was run. The assay was immunoSEQ multiplex PCR, and TCRdb's table has in-frame clones only and misses some. The sample records more than 550,000 clones, just over 90% being singletons. CD45RO-negative, CCR7-selected cells formed the naive CD8 fraction, which excluded terminally differentiated effector memory CD45RA+ cells. Healthy HIV-negative adults without recent acute infections or vaccinations served as donors. This entry comes from a study of shared clonotypes between healthy human individuals. Whole-study findings and limits: Few donors limited the genetic and exposure-history diversity represented.

CDR3 length equals 17 residues. CDR1 is MNHEY, CDR2 SMNVEV, per germline (reference sequence). Deletions cut 4 bases from V and 2 bases from J, with 18 bases between. The specimen was naive CD8+ T cells sorted from blood. This receptor was taken from a young man in good health. The V call is TRBV27, the J call TRBJ2-4; D unresolved. CDR3 sequence (DNA): TGTGCCAGCAGTTCCTCCGAGGCCGGCACGTCCAAAAACATTCAGTACTTC. This codes for CASSSSEAGTSKNIQYF.